Below are 27 T cell receptor beta chains sequenced from a single sample in a study of CD8+ T cells in alopecia areata. Alopecia areata patients provided lesional scalp punch biopsies and peripheral blood. cDNA serving as the sequencing template came from extracted, reverse transcribed RNA. Produced via immunoSEQ multiplex PCR; TCRdb's table is partial and in-frame only. The sample contains about 12,000 clones, roughly 56% of which appear only once. Sequencing input: skin. All receptors come from a human donor with alopecia areata.

This clone was counted a few times. The rearrangement links TRBV18 to TRBJ2-1; 8 nucleotides agree with TRBD2. There are 15 residues in the CDR3. Germline V lookup: CDR1 KGHSH, CDR2 LQKENI. The V gene end was trimmed by 3 bases and the J gene end by 6 bases; junction bases not matched to a gene: 7. The CDR3 DNA reads as TGTGCCAGCTCACCCTCCTGGCTAGCGGGCAATGAGCAGTTCTTC. It specifies CASSPSWLAGNEQFF.

The V and J genes are TRBV28 and TRBJ2-5, with 10 bases that match TRBD2. The V and J ends lost 4 bases and 2 bases, in that order; junction bases with no gene match: 7. The CDR3 runs to 16 residues. Germline CDR1 is MDHEN and CDR2 is SYDVKM. The CDR3 loop is CASSYAWTSGQETQYF. CDR3 nucleotides: TGTGCCAGCAGTTACGCGTGGACTAGCGGACAAGAGACCCAGTACTTC.

This rearrangement joins TRBV9 to TRBJ2-1, with D uncertain. With 1 base removed from V and 9 bases from J, the gap between germline ends came to 14 bases. CDR3 length equals 14 residues. The germline V gene has CDR1 SGDLS and CDR2 YYNGEE. The CDR3 here is CASSVRGQHGEQFF. CDR3 sequence (DNA): TGTGCCAGCAGCGTACGCGGCCAACATGGTGAGCAGTTCTTC. The whole variable domain, filled in from reference TRBV9 and TRBJ2-1, reads DSGVTQTPKHLITATGQRVTLRCSPRSGDLSVYWYQQSLDQGLQFLIQYYNGEERAKGNILERFSAQQFPDLHSELNLSSLELGDSALYFCASSVRGQHGEQFFGPGTRLTVL.

J is TRBJ2-7 and V is TRBV29-1, with a tentative D call TRBD1 (6 bases). V was pared by 7 bases and J by 0 bases, with 22 bases between. Germline values: CDR1 SQVTM, CDR2 ANQGSEA. CDR3 size: 16 residues. The CDR3 DNA is TGCAGCGCGTCGTCTCAAGGACAGCTGAGCTCCTACGAGCAGTACTTC. Protein sequence: CSASSQGQLSSYEQYF.

The chain joins TRBV6-5 to TRBJ2-3; D assignment may be TRBD1 or TRBD2 (5 bases each). Germline V lookup: CDR1 MNHEY, CDR2 SVGAGI. V was clipped by 11 bases and J by 2 bases, with 11 bases between them. The CDR3 is made up of 12 amino acids. CDR3 loop: CASRGFTDTQYF. The CDR3 nucleotides are TGTGCCTCGAGGGGCTTCACAGATACGCAGTATTTT.

J is TRBJ2-7 and V is TRBV11-3, with D tentatively TRBD2 (6 bases). V lost 0 bases, J lost 5 bases, and 17 bases lay in between. The CDR3 is 16 amino acids. Germline V CDR1 and CDR2: SGHNT, YENEEA. CDR3 nucleotide sequence: TGTGCCAGCAGCTTAGATGGGCGGGGAGGTAAAGACGAGCAGTACTTC. Protein sequence: CASSLDGRGGKDEQYF.

This sequence joins TRBV5-1 and TRBJ1-3, with D possibly TRBD1 on 5 matching bases. Germline assignment: CDR1 SGHRS and CDR2 YFSETQ. V was pared by 1 base and J by 0 bases, with 11 bases between. The CDR3 is 16 residues long. In DNA, the CDR3 is TGCGCCAGCAGCTTGTGGGGGGAGACCTCTGGAAACACCATATATTTT. It yields the protein CASSLWGETSGNTIYF.

The chain couples TRBV29-1 to TRBJ2-7, with D perhaps TRBD2 (6 bases). The CDR3 contains 15 residues. CDR1 and CDR2 (germline): SQVTM, ANQGSEA. The ends were cut back, 5 bases at V and 5 bases at J, with 22 bases in the middle. As DNA, the CDR3 is TGCAGCGTTCTCTCTGGCCCCCGACTAGGAGACGAGCAGTACTTC. This encodes CSVLSGPRLGDEQYF.

The chain has TRBV20-1 and TRBJ1-1; D gene uncertain. The CDR3 runs to 11 residues. Germline CDR1 and CDR2: DFQATT and SNEGSKA (reference sequence). DNA of the CDR3: TGCATGCTCTCTGGGTACACTGAAGCTTTCTTT. Amino acid sequence: CMLSGYTEAFF.

V and J are TRBV28 and TRBJ1-5; possibly TRBD1 for D (5 bases). The CDR3 has 15 amino acids. Germline loops: CDR1 MDHEN, CDR2 SYDVKM. V shed 5 bases and J shed 3 bases, with 14 bases lying between them. The CDR3 region is CASSPWDGDNQPQHF. CDR3 nucleotide sequence: TGTGCCAGCAGTCCATGGGACGGGGACAATCAGCCCCAGCATTTT.

This clone was counted once. The chain carries TRBV28 and TRBJ2-1; D may be TRBD2 (5 bases). Germline V gene sequence: CDR1 MDHEN, CDR2 SYDVKM. V was clipped by 4 bases and J by 0 bases, with 13 bases between them. The CDR3 extends over 16 amino acids. This chain's CDR3 is CASSSWTGSSYNEQFF. As DNA, the CDR3 is TGTGCCAGCAGTTCTTGGACTGGAAGCTCCTACAATGAGCAGTTCTTC. The full variable domain, completed using reference TRBV28 and TRBJ2-1, is DVKVTQSSRYLVKRTGEKVFLECVQDMDHENMFWYRQDPGLGLRLIYFSYDVKMKEKGDIPEGYSVSREKKERFSLILESASTNQTSMYLCASSSWTGSSYNEQFFGPGTRLTVL.

This clone turned up a few times. The chain uses TRBV29-1 and TRBJ1-4, with D perhaps TRBD1 (6 bases). The length of the CDR3 is 15 residues. Germline lookup yields CDR1 SQVTM and CDR2 ANQGSEA. Trimming took off 1 base at V and 8 bases at J, with 17 bases between the two ends. The CDR3 DNA reads as TGCAGCGTTGAAGTAATCAGACAGGCGGGGGAAAAACTGTTTTTT. It encodes CSVEVIRQAGEKLFF.

The chain joins TRBV5-1 to TRBJ2-5; D unresolved. The CDR3 is made up of 14 amino acids. V was pared by 3 bases and J by 1 base, with 10 bases between. Looked up from germline, CDR1 is SGHRS and CDR2 is YFSETQ. This chain's CDR3 is CASSSGRFQETQYF. The CDR3 DNA reads as TGCGCCAGCAGCTCAGGACGGTTCCAAGAGACCCAGTACTTC.

This clone was counted only a few times. J is TRBJ2-5 and V is TRBV30; D is unresolved. V was clipped by 0 bases and J by 4 bases, with 6 bases between them. Germline values: CDR1 GTSNPN, CDR2 SVGIG (reference sequence). The CDR3 runs to 12 residues. CDR3 sequence reads: CAWSVSVETQYF. In DNA form, the CDR3 reads TGTGCCTGGAGTGTATCCGTAGAGACCCAGTACTTC.

This chain joins TRBV6-5 and TRBJ2-1; 10 bases fit TRBD2. The germline gives CDR1 MNHEY, CDR2 SVGAGI. This CDR3 contains 16 residues. The ends lost 2 bases at V and 6 bases at J; junction bases unmatched: 7. The CDR3 loop reads CASSYASSGGGNEQFF. The DNA of the CDR3 is TGTGCCAGCAGTTACGCGTCGAGCGGGGGGGGCAATGAGCAGTTCTTC.

This clone was recorded a few times. The chain couples TRBV7-6 to TRBJ2-3; possible D gene TRBD1, 6 bases. The germline gives CDR1 SGHVS, CDR2 FNYEAQ. V lost 4 bases to trimming and J lost 1 base, with 9 bases between them. The CDR3 is made up of 14 amino acids. DNA for the CDR3: TGTGCCAGCAGCTCATCAGGGGGCACAGATACGCAGTATTTT. Translated, it gives CASSSSGGTDTQYF.

This clone was seen a handful of times. The CDR3: CASSPGTGANQPQHF. The DNA of the CDR3 is TGTGCCAGCAGTCCCGGGACAGGGGCAAATCAGCCCCAGCATTTT. The rearrangement uses TRBV27 and TRBJ1-5; TRBD1 agrees at 10 bases. The CDR3 has 15 residues. V shed 5 bases, J shed 4 bases, and the junction held 5 bases outside the gene matches. Germline values: CDR1 MNHEY, CDR2 SMNVEV (reference sequence).

CDR3 protein: CASSVGPGGTYNEQFF. The CDR3 nucleotides read TGTGCCAGCAGCGTAGGCCCCGGGGGAACCTACAATGAGCAGTTCTTC. The chain couples TRBV9 to TRBJ2-1; D is possibly TRBD2 (6 bases). The CDR3 length is 16 residues. The ends were cut back, 0 bases at V and 2 bases at J, with 12 bases in the middle. Per the germline V gene, CDR1 is SGDLS and CDR2 is YYNGEE.

V is TRBV11-2 and J is TRBJ2-6; 8 positions match TRBD2. In germline, CDR1 is SGHAT, CDR2 FQNNGV. The CDR3 contains 16 residues. J was trimmed by 2 bases and V by 5 bases; bases with no gene match: 5. CDR3 amino acids: CASSPRGGPGANVLTF. The CDR3 nucleotides read TGTGCCAGCAGCCCTCGGGGGGGGCCTGGGGCCAACGTCCTGACTTTC. Together with reference TRBV11-2 and TRBJ2-6, the CDR3 gives the full variable domain: EAGVAQSPRYKIIEKRQSVAFWCNPISGHATLYWYQQILGQGPKLLIQFQNNGVVDDSQLPKDRFSAERLKGVDSTLKIQPAKLEDSAVYLCASSPRGGPGANVLTFGAGSRLTVL.

The table lists this clone with a few counts. This chain connects TRBV19 to TRBJ1-5; 7 bases fit TRBD1. Germline trimming cut 5 bases from V and 13 bases from J; bases unmatched to any gene: 8. Germline-derived CDR1 and CDR2 are LNHDA and SQIVND (reference sequence). The length of the CDR3 is 12 residues. The CDR3 DNA follows: TGTGCCAGTAGTTCCCGGACAGGCCAGCAGCATTTT. It is translated as CASSSRTGQQHF.

This sequence joins TRBV6-1 and TRBJ1-1; 7 positions match TRBD1. This CDR3 region has 14 residues. J lost 1 base, V lost 4 bases, and 3 bases had no gene match. Germline CDR1 and CDR2: MNHNS and SASEGT. DNA for the CDR3: TGTGCCAGCAGTGGGGGACAGCCGAACACTGAAGCTTTCTTT. Amino acid sequence: CASSGGQPNTEAFF.

The gene calls are TRBV4-1 and TRBJ2-1; either TRBD1 or TRBD2 may fit D (5 bases each). This CDR3 has 13 residues. Trimming pared 4 bases from V and 10 bases from J, leaving 14 bases between. Germline-derived CDR1 and CDR2 are MGHRA and YSYEKL. The CDR3 nucleotides read TGCGCCAGCAGCCGGGACCCCACGGGAGAGCAGTTCTTC. Protein: CASSRDPTGEQFF.

This chain uses TRBV7-9 with TRBJ2-3; 8 nucleotides line up with TRBD1. Germline V gene lookup returns CDR1 SEHNR and CDR2 FQNEAQ (reference sequence). This CDR3 is built from 15 residues. V trimming: 8 bases; J trimming: 6 bases; junction bases outside the gene matches: 13. The DNA of the CDR3 is TGTGCCAGCCAACCGGGACAGGCCGTAGGGGATACGCAGTATTTT. Protein product: CASQPGQAVGDTQYF. Full variable domain (rest looked up from reference TRBV7-9 and TRBJ2-3): DTGVSQNPRHKITKRGQNVTFRCDPISEHNRLYWYRQTLGQGPEFLTYFQNEAQLEKSRLLSDRFSAERPKGSFSTLEIQRTEQGDSAMYLCASQPGQAVGDTQYFGPGTRLTVL.

This rearrangement joins TRBV11-1 to TRBJ1-1; D ambiguous. Germline CDR1 and CDR2: SGHAT and FQDESV (reference sequence). Trimming stripped 5 bases from V and 4 bases from J, with 8 bases between. This CDR3 region has 12 residues. CDR3 in amino acids: CASSAGFTEAFF. CDR3 sequence (DNA): TGTGCCAGCAGCGCCGGTTTCACTGAAGCTTTCTTT.

This sequence joins TRBV6-1 and TRBJ1-5; D is unresolved. Germline lookup yields CDR1 MNHNS and CDR2 SASEGT. The CDR3 runs to 11 residues. Trimming took 6 bases from V and 7 from J, leaving 7 bases between them. CDR3 nucleotides: TGTGCCAGCAGGGGTATACAGCCCCAGCATTTT. It translates to CASRGIQPQHF.

This clone appeared a few times. This chain uses TRBV2 with TRBJ2-5, with D maybe TRBD2 (7 bases). This CDR3 has 15 residues. Germline V gene sequence: CDR1 SNHLY, CDR2 FYNNEI. V lost 1 base to trimming and J lost 4 bases, with 13 bases between them. In DNA, the CDR3 is TGTGCCAGCAGTGAAGTTAGGGGAGGGGGAGAGACCCAGTACTTC. Translation gives CASSEVRGGGETQYF. The whole variable domain, remainder taken from reference TRBV2 and TRBJ2-5, is EPEVTQTPSHQVTQMGQEVILRCVPISNHLYFYWYRQILGQKVEFLVSFYNNEISEKSEIFDDQFSVERPDGSNFTLKIRSTKLEDSAMYFCASSEVRGGGETQYFGPGTRLLVL.

V and J are TRBV27 and TRBJ2-3; D is perhaps TRBD2 (6 bases). Germline V gene data show CDR1 as MNHEY and CDR2 as SMNVEV (reference sequence). The CDR3 length is 14 residues. V lost 4 bases to trimming and J lost 4 bases, with 12 bases between them. CDR3 sequence: CASSSGRGADTQYF. For the CDR3, the DNA is TGTGCCAGCAGTTCAGGGCGCGGGGCAGATACGCAGTATTTT.